Listed below are T cell receptor beta chains from one sample, sequenced in a study of cytomegalovirus exposure and HLA in healthy donors. Clones were read by immunoSEQ multiplex PCR, and TCRdb kept only the in-frame ones, dropping some. The table records roughly 140,000 clones, around three quarters of them present only once. The source material was PBMCs. Source of these receptors: a man in his forties in good health and CMV-seropositive. Each CDR3 is given with its conserved first and last residue. D genes are given only for firm matches. Size tells how often a clone was seen (once, few, many) or the class of an expanded clone, and some rows leave it out.

v_gene	d_gene	abundance	j_gene	CDR3aa	CDR3nt
TRBV7-3	TRBD1	-	TRBJ1-2	CASSLPVFRGHLYGYTF	TGTGCCAGCAGCTTACCCGTTTTCAGGGGGCATCTTTATGGCTACACCTTC
TRBV9	TRBD1	-	TRBJ2-5	CASSRTGPQETQYF	TGTGCCAGCAGTCGGACAGGGCCCCAAGAGACCCAGTACTTC
TRBV6-5	TRBD2	-	TRBJ2-1	CASSYPPTSVLLF	TGTGCCAGCAGTTACCCACCCACTAGCGTGCTACTCTTC
TRBV27	TRBD1	-	TRBJ2-6	CASSLYFGGQGASGANVLTF	TGTGCCAGCAGTTTATACTTTGGGGGACAGGGGGCATCGGGGGCCAACGTCCTGACTTTC
TRBV5-6	-	-	TRBJ1-5	CASSLTGIVYQPQHF	TGTGCCAGCAGTTTAACAGGGATTGTATATCAGCCCCAGCATTTT
TRBV5-1	TRBD1	-	TRBJ2-5	CASSPLTGQGQETQYF	TGCGCCAGCAGCCCGTTAACGGGACAGGGCCAAGAGACCCAGTACTTC
TRBV29-1	-	-	TRBJ1-2	CSVAGGPDYGYTF	TGCAGCGTTGCCGGCGGTCCAGACTATGGCTACACCTTC
TRBV6-1	TRBD1	-	TRBJ1-5	CAVDRVSQPQHF	TGTGCCGTGGACAGGGTAAGTCAGCCCCAGCATTTT
TRBV6-5	-	-	TRBJ1-4	CASSYGGATNEKLFF	TGTGCCAGCAGTTACGGAGGGGCGACTAATGAAAAACTGTTTTTT
TRBV28	-	-	TRBJ2-1	CASFNPRLDRTANEQFF	TGTGCCAGTTTCAATCCCCGATTAGACAGGACAGCGAATGAGCAGTTCTTC
TRBV7-2	TRBD1	-	TRBJ1-2	CASSPGTGVNYGYTF	TGTGCCAGCAGCCCGGGGACAGGGGTGAACTATGGCTACACCTTC
TRBV27	TRBD2	once	TRBJ2-1	CASSFTGGPGNEQFF	TGTGCCAGCAGTTTTACGGGAGGGCCAGGGAATGAGCAGTTCTTC
TRBV5-6	TRBD2	-	TRBJ2-7	CASSWGEASGRSEQYF	TGTGCCAGCAGCTGGGGCGAGGCGAGCGGGAGGTCCGAGCAGTACTTC
TRBV6-6	TRBD1	-	TRBJ2-7	CASSYSRTGGLEQYF	TGTGCCAGCAGTTACTCGCGGACAGGGGGCCTCGAGCAGTACTTC
TRBV10-1	-	-	TRBJ2-1	CASSDAGVYNEQFF	TGCGCCAGCAGTGACGCAGGGGTCTACAATGAGCAGTTCTTC
TRBV6-1	-	-	TRBJ2-1	CASSIDPGGEQFF	TGTGCCAGCAGTATAGACCCCGGGGGTGAGCAGTTCTTC
TRBV6-1	-	once	TRBJ2-7	CASSGLAAPDEQYF	TGTGCCAGCAGTGGGTTAGCGGCTCCCGACGAGCAGTACTTC
TRBV6-6	-	-	TRBJ2-3	CASSYMGGRVTDTQYF	TGTGCCAGCAGTTACATGGGGGGAAGGGTAACAGATACGCAGTATTTT
TRBV11-2	-	-	TRBJ1-1	CASSAQRGGGITEAFF	TGTGCCAGCAGCGCCCAAAGAGGGGGTGGGATCACTGAAGCTTTCTTT
TRBV27	-	-	TRBJ2-5	CASSFKVGETQYF	TGTGCCAGCAGTTTCAAGGTCGGGGAGACCCAGTACTTC
TRBV19	-	-	TRBJ2-3	CASSIGRTSTDTQYF	TGTGCCAGTAGTATTGGGAGGACTAGCACAGATACGCAGTATTTT
TRBV18	-	-	TRBJ2-7	CASSPNREGAMGEQYF	TGTGCCAGCTCACCCAACAGGGAAGGGGCTATGGGCGAGCAGTACTTC
TRBV27	TRBD1	-	TRBJ2-1	CASSLSSRGLGGEQFF	TGTGCCAGCAGTTTATCCTCCAGGGGGCTAGGTGGGGAGCAGTTCTTC
TRBV27	-	once	TRBJ2-7	CASSFQGGGYEQYF	TGTGCCAGCAGTTTTCAGGGGGGCGGGTACGAGCAGTACTTC
TRBV7-9	-	-	TRBJ1-6	CASSSLVGGALLPLHF	TGTGCCAGCAGCTCCCTCGTTGGTGGGGCTTTGTTGCCCCTCCACTTT
TRBV5-4	TRBD2	-	TRBJ2-5	CASSGSLAGAGETQYF	TGTGCCAGCAGCGGTAGTCTAGCGGGAGCCGGGGAGACCCAGTACTTC
TRBV5-1	TRBD1	-	TRBJ1-1	CASTPGTGELNTEAFF	TGCGCCAGTACCCCCGGGACAGGGGAATTGAACACTGAAGCTTTCTTT
TRBV6-6	-	-	TRBJ1-2	CAIQHFNYGYTF	TGTGCCATCCAACATTTTAACTATGGCTACACCTTC
TRBV7-9	TRBD1	-	TRBJ2-5	CATKQGEEETQYF	TGTGCCACGAAACAGGGGGAAGAAGAGACCCAGTACTTC
TRBV9	-	-	TRBJ1-3	CASSGTASSGNTIYF	TGTGCCAGCAGCGGGACAGCGAGCTCTGGAAACACCATATATTTT
TRBV7-2	TRBD1	-	TRBJ1-5	CASSLGDSLNQPQHF	TGTGCCAGCAGCTTAGGGGACAGCCTCAATCAGCCCCAGCATTTT
TRBV10-2	TRBD2	-	TRBJ2-3	CASSERTSGSEGTDTQYF	TGCGCCAGCAGTGAGCGGACTAGCGGGAGTGAGGGCACAGATACGCAGTATTTT
TRBV5-6	TRBD1	-	TRBJ2-7	CASSLGDSLYEQYF	TGTGCCAGCAGCTTGGGGGACAGTCTCTACGAGCAGTACTTC
TRBV5-1	TRBD1	-	TRBJ2-7	CASSTGTVDEQYF	TGCGCCAGCTCGACCGGGACAGTCGACGAGCAGTACTTC
TRBV27	-	-	TRBJ2-7	CASSLDRNSYEQYF	TGTGCCAGCAGTTTAGACAGGAACTCCTACGAGCAGTACTTC
TRBV5-4	-	-	TRBJ1-2	CASSWEGGFEGYTF	TGTGCCAGCAGTTGGGAGGGGGGGTTCGAGGGCTACACCTTC
TRBV6-1	-	-	TRBJ1-1	CASSAWDKSEAFF	TGTGCCAGCAGTGCGTGGGACAAATCTGAAGCTTTCTTT
TRBV10-3	TRBD1	-	TRBJ2-7	CAISGGGDRPYEQYF	TGTGCCATCAGTGGGGGTGGGGACAGACCCTACGAGCAGTACTTC
TRBV7-2	TRBD2	-	TRBJ2-7	CASSLGVSGEMHEQYF	TGTGCCAGCAGCTTAGGAGTTAGCGGGGAAATGCACGAGCAGTACTTC
TRBV7-2	-	once	TRBJ2-3	CASSSYSAAGTDTQYF	TGTGCCAGCAGCTCCTATAGCGCAGCAGGCACAGATACGCAGTATTTT
TRBV29-1	TRBD1	-	TRBJ2-6	CSVLQGLGANVLTF	TGCAGCGTTCTACAGGGGTTAGGGGCCAACGTCCTGACTTTC
TRBV16	-	-	TRBJ1-2	CASSHLSGGEESYTF	TGTGCCAGCAGCCACCTTTCTGGAGGGGAGGAAAGCTACACCTTC
TRBV7-9	-	-	TRBJ1-4	CASSFEGEKLFF	TGTGCCAGCAGCTTTGAGGGTGAAAAACTGTTTTTT
TRBV2	TRBD2	few	TRBJ2-5	CASGRGLAGLFQETQYF	TGTGCCAGCGGTCGGGGACTAGCGGGACTATTTCAAGAGACCCAGTACTTC
TRBV6-5	-	-	TRBJ2-7	CASSVRGPGSYEQYF	TGTGCCAGCAGCGTAAGGGGTCCCGGTTCCTACGAGCAGTACTTC
TRBV7-8	-	-	TRBJ2-1	CASSSTVPTYNEQFF	TGTGCCAGCAGCTCGACAGTTCCCACTTACAATGAGCAGTTCTTC
TRBV4-1	TRBD1	-	TRBJ1-1	CASADRVNTEAFF	TGCGCCAGCGCGGACAGGGTGAACACTGAAGCTTTCTTT
TRBV27	-	once	TRBJ2-1	CASRRRDSAYNEQFF	TGTGCCAGCAGACGGAGGGACAGTGCCTACAATGAGCAGTTCTTC
TRBV27	-	-	TRBJ2-6	CASSLGRGRLTGKSGANVLTF	TGTGCCAGCAGTCTAGGCCGGGGACGTTTGACAGGCAAATCTGGGGCCAACGTCCTGACTTTC